Presented here are 17 T cell receptor beta chains from one specimen sequenced in a study of low-dose radiotherapy and immunotherapy resistance in tumors. Gene-specific TRAV and TRBV primers were used for first-strand cDNA, covering alpha and beta chains. TCRs were amplified for roughly 20 PCR cycles with a constant-region primer and V-primer adapter. TCRdb ran MiXCR on the reads and lists one entry per CDR3 protein. Altogether tens of thousands of distinct CDR3 sequences are present, roughly a sixth being singletons, with the ten largest covering 2.5% to 3.5%. Time point given: before trial treatment. The sample in question was PBMCs, obtained before treatment. All receptors come from a male donor with prostate cancer.

This clonotype has at least ten counts. This chain connects TRBV6-5 to TRBJ2-5, with D unclear. There are 13 residues in the CDR3. The V end lost 6 bases, the J end lost 5 bases, and 13 bases lay between the germline ends. CDR1 MNHEY and CDR2 SVGAGI come from the germline V gene. In nucleotides, the CDR3 is TGTGCCAGCAGCCACGCACACACGGAGACCCAGTACTTC. This encodes CASSHAHTETQYF.

This chain uses TRBV12-3 or TRBV12-4 with TRBJ1-5; a possible D gene is TRBD1 (5 bases). The length of the CDR3 is 12 residues. V was cut by 6 bases and J by 7 bases, with 10 bases left in between. CDR3 in amino acids: CASSRVDQPQHF. The CDR3 bases are TGTGCCAGCAGCAGGGTGGACCAGCCCCAGCATTTT.

This clonotype has a count of ten or more. This chain connects TRBV2 to TRBJ1-5; D remains ambiguous. The CDR3 runs to 16 residues. The germline V gene has CDR1 SNHLY and CDR2 FYNNEI. V shed 6 bases and J shed 0 bases, with 15 bases lying between them. The CDR3 is CASSHTAPYSNQPQHF. The CDR3 DNA reads as TGTGCCAGCAGCCACACGGCCCCATATAGCAATCAGCCCCAGCATTTT.

This clonotype appeared many times. V and J are TRBV4-2 and TRBJ2-2; D unresolved. CDR1 and CDR2 (germline): LGHNA, YNFKEQ. Deletions cut 2 bases from V and 4 bases from J, with 11 bases between. The CDR3 totals 15 residues. CDR3 nucleotides: TGTGCCAGCAGCCAATTTGTAACGGCCACCGGGGAGCTGTTTTTT. Amino acids: CASSQFVTATGELFF.

This clonotype was counted many times. The V gene is TRBV7-9, the J gene TRBJ2-5; no reliable D call. The V gene's germline CDR1 is SEHNR and CDR2 FQNEAQ (reference sequence). The CDR3 consists of 13 residues. Trimming removed 1 base at V and 5 bases at J, with 8 bases between. CDR3 nucleotides: TGTGCCAGCAGCTTAGACGCCCGGGAGACCCAGTACTTC. It specifies CASSLDARETQYF.

This clonotype was detected ten times or more. The chain carries TRBV5-1 and TRBJ2-7; 7 bases are a match to TRBD2. This CDR3 is built from 14 residues. The germline CDR1 and CDR2 sequences are SGHRS and YFSETQ. J gave up 3 bases and V 1 base, and 4 bases lay outside the gene matches. The CDR3: CASSLTSADYEQYF. The CDR3 bases are TGCGCCAGCAGCTTGACTAGCGCGGACTACGAGCAGTACTTC.

Notes on this clonotype: It differs at one base from a far larger clone, so likely a read error. In this CDR3 the conserved last residue, phenylalanine or tryptophan, is missing, so a read error is likely. This sequence joins TRBV11-3 and TRBJ2-1, with D hard to call. Germline values: CDR1 SGHNT, CDR2 YENEEA. The CDR3 has 15 residues. With 5 bases removed from V and 0 bases from J, the gap between germline ends came to 11 bases. DNA for the CDR3: TGTGCCAGCAGCCACCACCGAGGCTCCTACAATGAGCAGTTCTTA. It translates to CASSHHRGSYNEQFL.

This clonotype was counted at least ten times. The V call is TRBV27, the J call TRBJ1-5; no reliable D call. The CDR3 covers 13 residues. Trimming stripped 3 bases from V and 4 bases from J, with 7 bases between. Looked up from germline, CDR1 is MNHEY and CDR2 is SMNVEV (reference sequence). The CDR3 reads CASSFFPNQPQHF. The CDR3 coding sequence is TGTGCCAGCAGTTTTTTTCCTAATCAGCCCCAGCATTTT.

This clonotype was seen at least ten times. The chain uses TRBV2 and TRBJ1-4; TRBD1 agrees at 8 bases. The CDR3 is made up of 13 amino acids. Germline CDR1 reads SNHLY; CDR2 reads FYNNEI. V shed 8 bases, J shed 7 bases, and the junction held 6 bases outside the gene matches. The CDR3 sequence: CASVLDRAEKLFF. The CDR3 DNA reads as TGTGCCAGCGTCCTGGACAGGGCTGAAAAACTGTTTTTT.

This clonotype was seen at least ten times. The J gene is TRBJ2-7, the V gene TRBV5-4, with 10 nucleotides matching TRBD2. The CDR3 loop spans 14 amino acids. V shed 0 bases, J shed 7 bases, and the junction held 4 bases outside the gene matches. The germline CDR1 and CDR2 sequences are SGHNT and YYREEE (reference sequence). The CDR3 sequence: CASSLEAGGQEQYF. The CDR3, as DNA: TGTGCCAGCAGCTTGGAAGCGGGGGGGCAAGAGCAGTACTTC.

There are many counts of this clonotype. The chain uses TRBV2 and TRBJ1-1; D remains ambiguous. V shed 3 bases and J shed 5 bases, with 10 bases lying between them. CDR1 is SNHLY, CDR2 FYNNEI, per germline. The length of the CDR3 is 13 residues. DNA of the CDR3: TGTGCCAGCAGTGAGGGTCTGGAAACTGAAGCTTTCTTT. Amino acid sequence: CASSEGLETEAFF.

This clonotype has ten or more counts. The CDR3 protein is CASSNPGTNEQFF. The DNA of the CDR3 is TGTGCCAGCTCTAACCCCGGGACAAATGAGCAGTTCTTC. The gene calls are TRBV6-2 or TRBV6-3 and TRBJ2-1; maybe TRBD1 (6 bases). V dropped 8 bases and J dropped 7 bases, with 15 bases sitting between them. The CDR3 is 13 residues long. Germline-derived CDR1 and CDR2 are MNHEY and SVGEGT.

In its sample, this clonotype was seen many times. The chain recombines TRBV6-1 with TRBJ1-1; D perhaps matches TRBD1 (6 bases). Trimming took 1 base from V and 7 from J, leaving 16 bases between them. From germline, CDR1 is MNHNS and CDR2 SASEGT. The CDR3 covers 15 residues. CDR3 sequence (DNA): TGTGCCAGCAGTGAAGGAGGCAGGGGAGAGGATGAAGCTTTCTTT. Protein product: CASSEGGRGEDEAFF.

This clonotype was seen many times. V is TRBV7-8 and J is TRBJ1-1, with 7 bases that match TRBD1. Trimming at V came to 1 base and at J to 7 bases, leaving 6 bases not matched to a gene. The CDR3 is 14 residues long. Per the germline V gene, CDR1 is SGHVS and CDR2 is FQNEAQ. CDR3 sequence (DNA): TGTGCCAGCAGCTTAGGAGCAGGGGGATTTGAAGCTTTCTTT. Amino acids: CASSLGAGGFEAFF.

This clonotype was recorded at least ten times. The rearrangement links TRBV6-6 to TRBJ1-2; D is possibly TRBD1 (6 bases). V was clipped by 7 bases and J by 1 base, with 10 bases between them. The CDR3 has 13 residues. CDR1 is MNHNY and CDR2 is SVGAGI in the germline V gene (reference sequence). In DNA, the CDR3 is TGTGCCAGCACCCCAGGGGTTAACTATGGCTACACCTTC. Protein product: CASTPGVNYGYTF.

This clonotype occurred many times. The rearrangement joins TRBV12-3 or TRBV12-4 to TRBJ2-1, with D tentatively TRBD1 (6 bases). The V and J ends lost 6 bases and 2 bases respectively, with 17 bases between them. This CDR3 spans 16 amino acids. The CDR3 is CASRAGQHLTYNEQFF. DNA of the CDR3: TGTGCCAGCAGAGCCGGACAGCACCTAACCTACAATGAGCAGTTCTTC.

The genes are TRBV7-8 and TRBJ2-3; the D is unclear. The CDR3 length is 13 residues. Germline V gives CDR1 SGHVS, CDR2 FQNEAQ. V was clipped by 0 bases and J by 2 bases, with 3 bases between them. CDR3: CASSLALTDTQYF. The DNA of the CDR3 is TGTGCCAGCAGCTTAGCCCTCACAGATACGCAGTATTTT.